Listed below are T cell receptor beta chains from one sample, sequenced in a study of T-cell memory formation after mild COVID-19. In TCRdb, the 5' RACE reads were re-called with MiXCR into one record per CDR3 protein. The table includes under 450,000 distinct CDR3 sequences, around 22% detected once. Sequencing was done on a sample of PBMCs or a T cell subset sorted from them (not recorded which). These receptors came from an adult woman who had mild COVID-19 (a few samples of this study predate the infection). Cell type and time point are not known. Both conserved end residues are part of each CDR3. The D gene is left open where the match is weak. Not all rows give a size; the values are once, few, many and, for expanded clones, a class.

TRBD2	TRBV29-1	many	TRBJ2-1	CSLGLAGAMFF	TGCAGCTTAGGACTAGCGGGAGCTATGTTCTTC
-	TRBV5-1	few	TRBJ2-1	CASSFQTAAEQFF	TGCGCCAGCAGCTTCCAGACCGCGGCCGAGCAGTTCTTC
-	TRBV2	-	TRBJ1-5	CATSSRYSNQPQHF	TGTGCCACCAGCTCGAGATATAGCAATCAGCCCCAGCATTTT
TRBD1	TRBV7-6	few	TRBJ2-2	CASSLAGTGSTGELFF	TGTGCCAGCAGCTTAGCCGGGACAGGGAGCACCGGGGAGCTGTTTTTT
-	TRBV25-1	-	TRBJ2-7	CASLGQNSHEQYF	TGTGCCAGCCTGGGGCAGAATTCACACGAGCAGTACTTC
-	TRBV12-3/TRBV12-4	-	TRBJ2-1	CASSSRGDEQFF	TGTGCCAGCAGTTCCAGGGGGGACGAGCAGTTCTTC
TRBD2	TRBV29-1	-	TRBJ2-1	CSVRIAGDNEQFF	TGCAGCGTACGAATAGCGGGGGACAATGAGCAGTTCTTC
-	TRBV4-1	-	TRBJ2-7	CASSPEGGRHEQYF	TGCGCCAGCAGCCCTGAGGGGGGGAGACACGAGCAGTACTTC
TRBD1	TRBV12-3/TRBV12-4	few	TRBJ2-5	CASRRQGIETQYF	TGTGCCAGCAGGAGACAGGGGATCGAGACCCAGTACTTC
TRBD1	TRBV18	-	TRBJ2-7	CASSSRDRVSYEQYF	TGTGCCAGCTCATCCCGGGACAGGGTCAGCTACGAGCAGTACTTC
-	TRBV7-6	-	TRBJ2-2	CASLQRIGELFF	TGTGCCAGCCTCCAGCGGATCGGGGAGCTGTTTTTT
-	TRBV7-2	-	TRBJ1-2	CASSSQGLNYGYTF	TGTGCCAGCAGCTCGCAGGGCCTTAACTATGGCTACACCTTC
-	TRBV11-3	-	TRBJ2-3	CASSLVGLSTDTQYF	TGTGCCAGCAGCTTAGTAGGGCTTAGCACAGATACGCAGTATTTT
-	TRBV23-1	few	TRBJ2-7	CASSQRSFQLSLTFVYEQYF	TGCGCCAGCAGTCAAAGATCTTTTCAATTGAGTCTCACGTTCGTCTACGAGCAGTACTTC
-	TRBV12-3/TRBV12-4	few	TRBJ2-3	CASNSGETDTQYF	TGTGCCAGCAACTCAGGGGAGACAGATACGCAGTATTTT
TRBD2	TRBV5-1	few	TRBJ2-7	CASSLGRLAVSYEQYF	TGCGCCAGCAGCTTGGGGAGGCTAGCGGTCTCCTACGAGCAGTACTTC
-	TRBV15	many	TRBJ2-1	CATSRETEANEQFF	TGTGCCACCAGCAGAGAGACGGAAGCCAATGAGCAGTTCTTC
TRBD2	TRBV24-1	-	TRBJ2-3	CATCSGRSADTQYF	TGTGCCACTTGTAGCGGGAGATCTGCAGATACGCAGTATTTT
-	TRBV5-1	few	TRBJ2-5	CASSPGDGGETQYF	TGCGCCAGCAGCCCCGGTGACGGGGGAGAGACCCAGTACTTC
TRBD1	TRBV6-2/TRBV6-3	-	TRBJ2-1	CASTRDSQNEQFF	TGTGCCAGCACCCGGGACAGCCAAAATGAGCAGTTCTTC